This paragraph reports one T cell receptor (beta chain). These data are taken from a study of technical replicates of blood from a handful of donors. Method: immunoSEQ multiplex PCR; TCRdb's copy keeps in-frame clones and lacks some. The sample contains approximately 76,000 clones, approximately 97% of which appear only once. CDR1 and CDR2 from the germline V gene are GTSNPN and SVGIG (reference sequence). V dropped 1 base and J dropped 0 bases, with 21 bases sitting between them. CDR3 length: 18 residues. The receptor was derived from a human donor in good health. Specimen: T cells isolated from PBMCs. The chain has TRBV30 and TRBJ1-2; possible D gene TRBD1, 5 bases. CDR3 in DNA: TGTGCCTGGAGTGATTTTCAGGGCGAGTCTAACCCTAACTATGGCTACACCTTC. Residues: CAWSDFQGESNPNYGYTF.